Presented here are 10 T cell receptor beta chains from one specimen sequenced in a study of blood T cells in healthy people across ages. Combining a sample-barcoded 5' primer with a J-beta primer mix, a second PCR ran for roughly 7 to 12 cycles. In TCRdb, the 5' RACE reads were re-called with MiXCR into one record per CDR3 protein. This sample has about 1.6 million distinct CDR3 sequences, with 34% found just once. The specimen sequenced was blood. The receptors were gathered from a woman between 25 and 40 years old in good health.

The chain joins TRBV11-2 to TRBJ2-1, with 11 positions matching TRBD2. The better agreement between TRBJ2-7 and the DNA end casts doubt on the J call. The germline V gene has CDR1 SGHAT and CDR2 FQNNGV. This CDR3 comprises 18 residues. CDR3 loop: CASSLIRDGLAGIYEQYF. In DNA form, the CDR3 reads TGTGCCAGCAGCCTGATTCGGGATGGACTAGCGGGTATCTACGAGCAGTACTTC.

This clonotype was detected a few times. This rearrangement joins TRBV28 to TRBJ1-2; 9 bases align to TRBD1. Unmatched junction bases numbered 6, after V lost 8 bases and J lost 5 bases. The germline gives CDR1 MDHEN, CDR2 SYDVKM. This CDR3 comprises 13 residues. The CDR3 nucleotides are TGTGCCAGCGCCAAGACAGGGGGTTATGGCTACACCTTC. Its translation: CASAKTGGYGYTF.

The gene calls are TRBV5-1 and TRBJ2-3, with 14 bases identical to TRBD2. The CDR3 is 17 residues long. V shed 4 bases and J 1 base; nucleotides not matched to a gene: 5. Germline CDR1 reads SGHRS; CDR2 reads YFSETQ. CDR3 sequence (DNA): TGCGCCAGCAGCCCCTCGGGACTAGCGGGGGGCACAGATACGCAGTATTTT. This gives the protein CASSPSGLAGGTDTQYF.

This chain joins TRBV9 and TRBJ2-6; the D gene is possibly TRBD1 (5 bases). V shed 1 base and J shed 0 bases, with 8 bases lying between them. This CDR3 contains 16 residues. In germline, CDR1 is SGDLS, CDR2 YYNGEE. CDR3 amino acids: CASSVTGDSGANVLTF. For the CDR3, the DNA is TGTGCCAGCAGCGTAACAGGAGACTCTGGGGCCAACGTCCTGACTTTC.

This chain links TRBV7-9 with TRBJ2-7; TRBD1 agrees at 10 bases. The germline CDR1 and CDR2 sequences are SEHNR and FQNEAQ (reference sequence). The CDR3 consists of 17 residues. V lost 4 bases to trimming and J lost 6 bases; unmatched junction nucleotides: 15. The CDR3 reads CASSSTATGTGAGEQYF. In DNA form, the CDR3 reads TGTGCCAGCAGCTCTACTGCGACCGGGACAGGGGCAGGCGAGCAGTACTTC.

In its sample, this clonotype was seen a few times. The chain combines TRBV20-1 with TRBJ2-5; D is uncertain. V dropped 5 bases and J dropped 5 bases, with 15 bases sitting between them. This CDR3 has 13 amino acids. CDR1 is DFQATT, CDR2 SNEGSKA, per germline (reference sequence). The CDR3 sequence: CSAETDLGETQYF. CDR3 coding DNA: TGCAGTGCTGAGACGGACCTCGGGGAGACCCAGTACTTC.

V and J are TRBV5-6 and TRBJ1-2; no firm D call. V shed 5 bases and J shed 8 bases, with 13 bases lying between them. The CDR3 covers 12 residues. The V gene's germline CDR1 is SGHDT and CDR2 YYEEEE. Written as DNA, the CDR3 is TGTGCCAGCAGGGAAGCGTCGCGGGGCTACACCTTC. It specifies CASREASRGYTF.

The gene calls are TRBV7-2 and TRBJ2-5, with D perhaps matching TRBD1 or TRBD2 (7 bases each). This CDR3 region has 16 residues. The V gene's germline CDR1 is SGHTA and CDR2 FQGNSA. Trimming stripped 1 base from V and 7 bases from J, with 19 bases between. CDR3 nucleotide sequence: TGTGCCAGCAGCTTAGTATTTACTAGCAGGGGGGGGACCCAGTACTTC. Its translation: CASSLVFTSRGGTQYF. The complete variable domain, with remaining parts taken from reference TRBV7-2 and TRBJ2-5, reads GAGVSQSPSNKVTEKGKDVELRCDPISGHTALYWYRQSLGQGLEFLIYFQGNSAPDKSGLPSDRFSAERTGGSVSTLTIQRTQQEDSAVYLCASSLVFTSRGGTQYFGPGTRLLVL.

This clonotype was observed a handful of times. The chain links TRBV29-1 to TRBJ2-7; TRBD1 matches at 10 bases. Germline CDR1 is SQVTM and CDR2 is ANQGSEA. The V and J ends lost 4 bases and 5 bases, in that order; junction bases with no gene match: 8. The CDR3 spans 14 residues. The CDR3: CSVGTGTGAHEQYF. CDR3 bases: TGCAGCGTTGGAACCGGGACAGGGGCTCACGAGCAGTACTTC.

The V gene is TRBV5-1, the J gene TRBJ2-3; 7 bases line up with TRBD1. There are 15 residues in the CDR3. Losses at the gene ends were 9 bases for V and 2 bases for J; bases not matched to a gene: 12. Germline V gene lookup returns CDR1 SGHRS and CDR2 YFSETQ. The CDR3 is CATKEGASNTDTQYF. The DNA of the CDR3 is TGCGCCACCAAAGAGGGGGCTTCGAACACAGATACGCAGTATTTT.